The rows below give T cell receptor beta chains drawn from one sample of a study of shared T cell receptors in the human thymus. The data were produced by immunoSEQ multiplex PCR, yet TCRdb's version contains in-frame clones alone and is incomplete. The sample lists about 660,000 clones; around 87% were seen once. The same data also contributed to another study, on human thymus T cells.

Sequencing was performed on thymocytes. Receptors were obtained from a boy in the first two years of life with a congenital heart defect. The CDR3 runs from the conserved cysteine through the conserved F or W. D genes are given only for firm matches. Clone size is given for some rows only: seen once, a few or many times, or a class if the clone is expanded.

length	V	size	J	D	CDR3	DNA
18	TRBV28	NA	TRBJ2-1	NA	CASSQGLTRGSSYNEQFF	TGTGCCAGCAGCCAGGGGCTAACTAGGGGAAGCTCCTACAATGAGCAGTTCTTC
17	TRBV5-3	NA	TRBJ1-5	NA	CARSADGQPGSNQPQHF	TGTGCCAGAAGCGCCGATGGACAGCCTGGGAGCAATCAGCCCCAGCATTTT
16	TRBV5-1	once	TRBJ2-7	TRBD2	CASSLTLSGRSYEQYF	TGCGCCAGCAGCTTGACCCTTAGCGGGAGAAGCTACGAGCAGTACTTC
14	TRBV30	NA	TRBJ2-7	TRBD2	CAWSTSGSSYEQYF	TGTGCCTGGAGCACTAGCGGCTCCTCCTACGAGCAGTACTTC
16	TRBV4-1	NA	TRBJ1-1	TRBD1	CASSQKAGQANTEAFF	TGCGCCAGCAGCCAGAAAGCGGGACAGGCGAACACTGAAGCTTTCTTT
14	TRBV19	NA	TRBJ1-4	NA	CASSTGSTNEKLFF	TGTGCCAGTAGCACAGGGTCAACTAATGAAAAACTGTTTTTT
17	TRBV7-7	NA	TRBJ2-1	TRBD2	CASSSLLADGVYNEQFF	TGTGCCAGCAGCTCCCTTCTAGCGGACGGGGTCTACAATGAGCAGTTCTTC
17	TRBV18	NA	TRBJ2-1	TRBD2	CASSPSLSGPGGYEQFF	TGTGCCAGCTCTCCGTCCCTTAGCGGGCCCGGCGGATATGAGCAGTTCTTC
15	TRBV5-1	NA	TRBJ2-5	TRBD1	CASSTTGQVRGTQYF	TGCGCCAGCAGCACGACCGGACAGGTCAGAGGGACCCAGTACTTC
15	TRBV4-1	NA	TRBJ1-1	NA	CASSPRGIWNTEAFF	TGCGCCAGCAGCCCTAGGGGAATATGGAACACTGAAGCTTTCTTT
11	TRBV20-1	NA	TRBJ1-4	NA	CSAEISEKLFF	TGCAGTGCTGAGATATCTGAAAAACTGTTTTTT
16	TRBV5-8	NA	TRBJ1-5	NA	CASSPVGGFSNQPQHF	TGTGCCAGCAGCCCGGTGGGAGGGTTTAGCAATCAGCCCCAGCATTTT
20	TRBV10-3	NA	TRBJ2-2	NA	CAISEAGSYTNLVGTGELFF	TGTGCCATCAGTGAGGCGGGCAGCTACACAAACCTGGTGGGCACCGGGGAGCTGTTTTTT
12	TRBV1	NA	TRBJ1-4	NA	CTSSYGDKKLFF	TGCACCAGCAGTTACGGTGATAAAAAACTGTTTTTT
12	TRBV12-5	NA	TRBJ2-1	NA	CASGPSLNEQFF	TGTGCTAGTGGTCCCTCCCTCAATGAGCAGTTCTTC
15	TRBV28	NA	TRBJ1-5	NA	CASTTGQPARQPQHF	TGTGCCAGCACCACTGGACAGCCCGCACGGCAGCCCCAGCATTTT
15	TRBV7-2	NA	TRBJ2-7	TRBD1	CASSLARQGAHEQYF	TGTGCCAGCAGCTTAGCACGGCAGGGGGCCCACGAGCAGTACTTC
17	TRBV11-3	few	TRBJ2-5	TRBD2	CASSLTFRGRARETQYF	TGTGCCAGCAGCTTAACTTTCCGCGGGAGGGCCCGGGAGACCCAGTACTTC
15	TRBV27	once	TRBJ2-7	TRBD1	CASSAPGQGRGEQYF	TGTGCCAGCAGTGCTCCGGGACAGGGAAGGGGCGAGCAGTACTTC
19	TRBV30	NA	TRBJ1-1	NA	CAWSVRLNRDPHKGTEAFF	TGTGCCTGGAGTGTAAGGCTGAACAGGGATCCTCATAAGGGCACTGAAGCTTTCTTT
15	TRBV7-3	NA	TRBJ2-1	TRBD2	CASSLDLAGVNEQFF	TGTGCCAGCAGCTTAGACCTAGCGGGAGTGAATGAGCAGTTCTTC
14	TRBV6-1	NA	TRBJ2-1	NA	CASTALDVFNEQFF	TGTGCCAGCACAGCACTAGATGTTTTCAATGAGCAGTTCTTC
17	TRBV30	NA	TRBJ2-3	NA	CAWGGASDRASTDTQYF	TGTGCCTGGGGGGGGGCTTCGGACAGGGCGAGCACAGATACGCAGTATTTT
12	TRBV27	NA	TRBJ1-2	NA	CASVDTHFGYTF	TGTGCCAGCGTTGACACTCACTTTGGCTACACCTTC
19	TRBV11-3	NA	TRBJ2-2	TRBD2	CASSFSTSGIEPNTGELFF	TGTGCCAGCAGCTTTAGTACTAGCGGGATTGAGCCGAACACCGGGGAGCTGTTTTTT
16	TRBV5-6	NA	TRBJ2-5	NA	CASSLGPRRNQETQYF	TGTGCCAGCAGCTTGGGGCCGCGGAGGAACCAAGAGACCCAGTACTTC
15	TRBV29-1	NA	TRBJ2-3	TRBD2	CSGGTSGQPTDTQYF	TGCAGCGGGGGTACTAGCGGGCAACCCACAGATACGCAGTATTTT
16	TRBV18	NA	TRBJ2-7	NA	CASSPCDRQCSSEQYF	TGTGCCAGCTCACCATGCGACAGGCAGTGCTCCTCCGAGCAGTACTTC
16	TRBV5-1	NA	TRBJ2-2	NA	CASSSPSSRVTGELFF	TGCGCCAGCAGTTCCCCTAGCTCAAGGGTCACCGGGGAGCTGTTTTTT
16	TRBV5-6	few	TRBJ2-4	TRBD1	CASSLETGSAKNIQYF	TGTGCCAGCAGCTTGGAGACAGGGTCGGCCAAAAACATTCAGTACTTC
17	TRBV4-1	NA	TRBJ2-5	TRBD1	CASSQPPGQGYQETQYF	TGCGCCAGCAGCCAGCCTCCGGGACAGGGGTACCAAGAGACCCAGTACTTC
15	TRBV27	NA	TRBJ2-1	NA	CASSPNGDTRGEQFF	TGTGCCAGCAGCCCGAATGGGGACACCAGGGGTGAGCAGTTCTTC
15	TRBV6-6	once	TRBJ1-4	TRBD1	CASSRVGTGNEKLFF	TGTGCCAGCAGCAGGGTAGGGACAGGGAATGAAAAACTGTTTTTT
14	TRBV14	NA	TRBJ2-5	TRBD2	CASTFRGSQETQYF	TGTGCCAGCACCTTTCGCGGGAGCCAAGAGACCCAGTACTTC
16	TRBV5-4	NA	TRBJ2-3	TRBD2	CASSLPGTSGRCTQYF	TGTGCCAGCAGCTTGCCGGGGACTAGCGGGAGATGTACGCAGTATTTT
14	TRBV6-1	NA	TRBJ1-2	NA	CASTTKRGNYGYTF	TGTGCCAGCACCACTAAAAGGGGAAACTATGGCTACACCTTC
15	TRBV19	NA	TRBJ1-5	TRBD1	CASSIGTASNQPQHF	TGTGCCAGTAGTATCGGGACAGCTAGCAATCAGCCCCAGCATTTT
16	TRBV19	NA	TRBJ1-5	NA	CASSMSRGVGNQPQHF	TGTGCCAGTAGTATGTCCAGGGGAGTTGGGAATCAGCCCCAGCATTTT
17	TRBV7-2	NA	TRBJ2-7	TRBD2	CASSFLRDSGIVNEQYF	TGTGCCAGCAGCTTCCTCAGGGATAGCGGGATCGTCAACGAGCAGTACTTC
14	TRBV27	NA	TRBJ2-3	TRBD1	CASSRDRGADTQYF	TGTGCCAGCTCTCGCGACAGGGGCGCAGATACGCAGTATTTT
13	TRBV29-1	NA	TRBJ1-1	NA	CSVGTGCWTEAFF	TGCAGCGTTGGAACAGGGTGCTGGACTGAAGCTTTCTTT
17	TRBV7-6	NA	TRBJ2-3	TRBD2	CASRPLDSGPAEDTQYF	TGTGCCAGCAGACCCTTAGATAGCGGGCCTGCGGAAGATACGCAGTATTTT
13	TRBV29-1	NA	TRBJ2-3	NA	CSVGRESTDTQYF	TGCAGCGTTGGGCGGGAAAGCACAGATACGCAGTATTTT
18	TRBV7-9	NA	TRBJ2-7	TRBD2	CASSLAPGLAGIFYEQYF	TGTGCCAGCAGCTTAGCCCCGGGACTAGCGGGAATCTTCTACGAGCAGTACTTC
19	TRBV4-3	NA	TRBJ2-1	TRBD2	CASSQPGLAGNSSYNEQFF	TGCGCCAGCAGCCAGCCGGGACTAGCGGGGAACAGCTCCTACAATGAGCAGTTCTTC
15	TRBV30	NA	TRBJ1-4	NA	CAWSFRDSPWGKLFF	TGTGCCTGGAGTTTTCGGGACTCCCCCTGGGGAAAACTGTTTTTT
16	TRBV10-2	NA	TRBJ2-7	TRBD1	CASSEGPDRVLYEQYF	TGCGCCAGCAGTGAGGGACCGGACAGGGTGCTCTACGAGCAGTACTTC
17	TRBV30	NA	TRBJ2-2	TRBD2	CAWSATSGRAGAGELFF	TGTGCCTGGAGTGCGACTAGCGGGAGGGCGGGTGCCGGGGAGCTGTTTTTT
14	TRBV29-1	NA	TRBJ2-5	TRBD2	CSGRGGASQETQYF	TGCAGCGGACGGGGGGGCGCCTCCCAAGAGACCCAGTACTTC
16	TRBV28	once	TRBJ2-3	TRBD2	CASSSSGCNHTDTQYF	TGTGCCAGCAGTTCTAGCGGGTGTAACCACACAGATACGCAGTATTTT
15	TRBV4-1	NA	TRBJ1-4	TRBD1	CASSQEGQGNEKLFF	TGCGCCAGCAGCCAAGAGGGACAGGGGAATGAAAAACTGTTTTTT